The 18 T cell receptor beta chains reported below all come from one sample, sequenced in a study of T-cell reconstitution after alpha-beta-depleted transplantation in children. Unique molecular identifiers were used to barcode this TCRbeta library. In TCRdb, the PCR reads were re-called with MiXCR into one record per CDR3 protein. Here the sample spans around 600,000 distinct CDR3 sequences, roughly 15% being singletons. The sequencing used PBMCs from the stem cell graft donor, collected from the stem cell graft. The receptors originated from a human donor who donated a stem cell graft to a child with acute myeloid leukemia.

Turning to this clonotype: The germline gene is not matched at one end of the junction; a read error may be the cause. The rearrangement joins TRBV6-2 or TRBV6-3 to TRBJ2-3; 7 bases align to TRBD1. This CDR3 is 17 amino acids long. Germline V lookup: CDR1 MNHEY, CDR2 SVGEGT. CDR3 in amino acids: CASKKPGQLIFTDRQYF. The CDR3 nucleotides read TGTGCCAGCAAGAAACCGGGACAGCTGATTTTCACAGATAGGCAGTATTTT.

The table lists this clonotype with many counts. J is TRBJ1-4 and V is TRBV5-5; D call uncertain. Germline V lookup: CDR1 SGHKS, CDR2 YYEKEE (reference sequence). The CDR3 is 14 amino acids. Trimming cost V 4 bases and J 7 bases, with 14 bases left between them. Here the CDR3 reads CASSLPEEGEKLFF. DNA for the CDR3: TGTGCCAGCAGCCTCCCCGAAGAAGGTGAAAAACTGTTTTTT.

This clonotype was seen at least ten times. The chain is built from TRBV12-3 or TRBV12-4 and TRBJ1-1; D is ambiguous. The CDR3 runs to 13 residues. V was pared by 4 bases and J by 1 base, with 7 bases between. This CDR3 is CASSSDANTEAFF. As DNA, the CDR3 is TGTGCCAGCAGTTCGGATGCGAACACTGAAGCTTTCTTT.

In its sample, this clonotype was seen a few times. The CDR3 DNA follows: TGTGCCAGCAGCTTAACGGACTACCATGGCTACACCTTC. Residues: CASSLTDYHGYTF. The J gene is TRBJ1-2, the V gene TRBV7-2; no reliable D call. Germline lookup yields CDR1 SGHTA and CDR2 FQGNSA. The CDR3 spans 13 residues. Trimming removed 2 bases at V and 6 bases at J, with 10 bases between.

The CDR3 loop reads CASSARDRTDTQYF. The CDR3 region has the DNA TGTGCCAGCAGTGCACGGGACCGCACAGATACGCAGTATTTT. The chain joins TRBV2 to TRBJ2-3, with D possibly being TRBD1 or TRBD2 (5 bases each). In germline, CDR1 is SNHLY, CDR2 FYNNEI. V dropped 4 bases and J dropped 1 base, with 9 bases sitting between them. The CDR3 contains 14 residues.

The CDR3 coding sequence is TGTGCCAGCAGCTTAGTGACAGCTGGTGGTGAAGCTTTCTTT. Translating it yields CASSLVTAGGEAFF. The gene calls are TRBV11-1 and TRBJ1-1; a possible D gene is TRBD1 (5 bases). Germline V gene data show CDR1 as SGHAT and CDR2 as FQDESV (reference sequence). This CDR3 is 14 amino acids long. V lost 1 base and J 7 bases, leaving 13 bases between the germline ends.

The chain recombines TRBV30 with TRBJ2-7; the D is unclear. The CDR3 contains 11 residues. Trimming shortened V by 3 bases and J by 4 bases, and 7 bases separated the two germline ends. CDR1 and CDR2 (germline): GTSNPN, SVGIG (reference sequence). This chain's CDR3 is CAWSESYEQYF. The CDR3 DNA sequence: TGTGCCTGGAGCGAGAGTTACGAGCAGTACTTC.

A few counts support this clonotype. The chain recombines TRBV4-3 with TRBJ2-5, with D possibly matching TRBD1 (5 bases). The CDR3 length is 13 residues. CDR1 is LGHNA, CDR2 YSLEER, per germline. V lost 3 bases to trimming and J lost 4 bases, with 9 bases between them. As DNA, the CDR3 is TGCGCCAGCAGCCATACAGGTGGAGAGACCCAGTACTTC. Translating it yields CASSHTGGETQYF.

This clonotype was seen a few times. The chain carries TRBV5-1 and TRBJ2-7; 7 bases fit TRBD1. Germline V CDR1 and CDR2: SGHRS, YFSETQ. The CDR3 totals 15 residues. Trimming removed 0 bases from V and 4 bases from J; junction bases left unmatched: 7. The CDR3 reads CASSLGQGTRYEQYF. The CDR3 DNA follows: TGCGCCAGCAGCTTGGGACAGGGAACGAGGTACGAGCAGTACTTC.

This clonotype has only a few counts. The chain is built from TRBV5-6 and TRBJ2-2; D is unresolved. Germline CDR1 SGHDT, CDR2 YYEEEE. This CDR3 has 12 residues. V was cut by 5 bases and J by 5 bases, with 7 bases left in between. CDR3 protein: CASSLQTGELFF. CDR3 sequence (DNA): TGTGCCAGCAGTCTCCAGACCGGGGAGCTGTTTTTT.

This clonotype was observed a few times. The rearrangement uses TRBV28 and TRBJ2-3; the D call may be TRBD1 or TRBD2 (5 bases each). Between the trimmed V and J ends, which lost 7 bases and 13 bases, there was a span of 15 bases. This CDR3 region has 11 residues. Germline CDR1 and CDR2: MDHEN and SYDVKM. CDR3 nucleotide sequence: TGTGCCAGCAATGCGAGGGGTCGAAAGTATTTT. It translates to CASNARGRKYF.

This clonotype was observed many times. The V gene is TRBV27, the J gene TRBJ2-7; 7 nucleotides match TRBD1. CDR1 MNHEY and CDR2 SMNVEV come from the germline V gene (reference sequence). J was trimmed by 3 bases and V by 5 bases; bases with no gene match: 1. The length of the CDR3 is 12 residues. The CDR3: CASSGTDYEQYF. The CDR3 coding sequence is TGTGCCAGCAGTGGGACAGACTACGAGCAGTACTTC.

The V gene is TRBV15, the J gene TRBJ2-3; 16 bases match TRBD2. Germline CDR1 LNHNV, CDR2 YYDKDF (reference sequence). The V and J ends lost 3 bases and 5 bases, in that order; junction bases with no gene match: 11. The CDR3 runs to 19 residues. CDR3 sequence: CATSSSGTSGGAGLDTQYF. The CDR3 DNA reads TGTGCCACCAGCAGTTCCGGGACTAGCGGGGGGGCCGGGTTAGATACGCAGTATTTT.

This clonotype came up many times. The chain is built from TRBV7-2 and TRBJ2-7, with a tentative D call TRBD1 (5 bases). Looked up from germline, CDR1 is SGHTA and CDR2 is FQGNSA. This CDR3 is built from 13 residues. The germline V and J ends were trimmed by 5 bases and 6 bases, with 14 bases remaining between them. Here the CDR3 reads CASSKSFQGEQYF. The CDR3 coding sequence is TGTGCCAGCAGCAAGAGTTTCCAGGGCGAGCAGTACTTC.

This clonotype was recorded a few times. This chain's CDR3 is CAISDPGFQETQYF. In DNA form, the CDR3 reads TGTGCCATCAGTGACCCTGGTTTCCAAGAGACCCAGTACTTC. This chain uses TRBV10-3 with TRBJ2-5; D gene ambiguous. The V gene's germline CDR1 is ENHRY and CDR2 SYGVKD. The CDR3 sequence is 14 residues long. The V and J ends lost 3 bases and 1 base respectively, with 9 bases between them.

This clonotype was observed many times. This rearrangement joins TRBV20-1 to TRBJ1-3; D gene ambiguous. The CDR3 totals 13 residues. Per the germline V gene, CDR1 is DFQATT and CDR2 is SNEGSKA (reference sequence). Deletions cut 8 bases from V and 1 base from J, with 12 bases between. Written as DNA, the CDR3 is TGCAGTTTCCGCGGGTTATCTGGAAACACCATATATTTT. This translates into CSFRGLSGNTIYF.

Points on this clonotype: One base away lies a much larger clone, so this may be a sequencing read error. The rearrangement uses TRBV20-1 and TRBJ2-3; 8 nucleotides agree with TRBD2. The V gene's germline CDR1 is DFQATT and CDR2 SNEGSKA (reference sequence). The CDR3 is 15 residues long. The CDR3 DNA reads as TGCAGTGCTAGAGTTGAGCGGGGGCGCACAGATATGCAGTATTTT. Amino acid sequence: CSARVERGRTDMQYF.

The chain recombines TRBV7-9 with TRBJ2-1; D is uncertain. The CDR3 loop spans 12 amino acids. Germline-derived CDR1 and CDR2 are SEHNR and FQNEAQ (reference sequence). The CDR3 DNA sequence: TGTGCACAGCACAGCTCCTACAATGAGCAGTTCTTC. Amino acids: CAQHSSYNEQFF. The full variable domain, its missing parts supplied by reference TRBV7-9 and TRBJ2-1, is DTGVSQNPRHKITKRGQNVTFRCDPISEHNRLYWYRQTLGQGPEFLTYFQNEAQLEKSRLLSDRFSAERPKGSFSTLEIQRTEQGDSAMYLCAQHSSYNEQFFGPGTRLTVL.